One sample yielded the 9 T cell receptor beta chains listed below, sequenced in a study of neurological immune-mediated disorders. TCRdb passed the 5' RACE reads through MiXCR, listing each CDR3 protein once. The table includes fewer than 85,000 distinct CDR3 sequences, 4.5% to 6.5% detected once. The sample consisted of PBMCs. The origin of the receptors is a woman in her 30s with multiple sclerosis.

This clonotype was recorded many times. V gene TRBV20-1 combines with J gene TRBJ1-1, with D unresolved. Germline CDR1 reads DFQATT; CDR2 reads SNEGSKA (reference sequence). This CDR3 has 14 amino acids. The V end lost 6 bases, the J end lost 4 bases, and 18 bases lay between the germline ends. The CDR3 here is CSATRGRWGTEAFF. CDR3 in DNA: TGCAGTGCCACGAGAGGGCGTTGGGGCACTGAAGCTTTCTTT.

This clonotype was counted ten times or more. V is TRBV5-1 and J is TRBJ2-3; D tentatively fits TRBD1 or TRBD2 (5 bases each). The CDR3 runs 14 residues. CDR1 and CDR2 from the germline V gene are SGHRS and YFSETQ. Trimming stripped 2 bases from V and 0 bases from J, with 7 bases between. The CDR3 protein is CASSLRDSTDTQYF. CDR3 nucleotides: TGCGCCAGCAGCTTAAGGGACAGCACAGATACGCAGTATTTT.

This clonotype was picked up many times. The CDR3 DNA reads as TGTGCCAGCAGTTCCCAGGCCGGTCGGACCGGGGAGCTGTTTTTT. This translates into CASSSQAGRTGELFF. V is TRBV7-2 and J is TRBJ2-2; D is uncertain. Germline V gene lookup returns CDR1 SGHTA and CDR2 FQGNSA. V was pared by 6 bases and J by 5 bases, with 16 bases between. The CDR3 runs 15 residues.

This clonotype was counted ten times or more. The rearrangement links TRBV12-3 or TRBV12-4 to TRBJ1-6, with D maybe TRBD1 (5 bases). The CDR3 has 17 residues. Trimming cost V 6 bases and J 8 bases, with 23 bases left between them. CDR3 nucleotide sequence: TGTGCCAGCAGCCAACGGCTTCGTGGGACCCAGGATTCACCCCTCCACTTT. It yields the protein CASSQRLRGTQDSPLHF.

This clonotype was observed at least ten times. The chain has TRBV5-1 and TRBJ2-1; 8 bases fit TRBD2. Germline V gene sequence: CDR1 SGHRS, CDR2 YFSETQ. The CDR3 has 15 residues. V lost 4 bases to trimming and J lost 3 bases; unmatched junction nucleotides: 6. CDR3 residues: CASSPGGVFYNEQFF. The CDR3 coding sequence is TGCGCCAGCAGCCCGGGGGGGGTATTCTACAATGAGCAGTTCTTC.

This clonotype was found a few times. This may be a read error, as it is one base from a much larger clone. The chain employs TRBV20-1 and TRBJ1-5, with D tentatively TRBD1 (6 bases). CDR3 size: 13 residues. Germline V gene data show CDR1 as DFQATT and CDR2 as SNEGSKA (reference sequence). CDR3 nucleotides: TGCAGTGCGAGTCAGACAGGAGGTCAGCACCAGCATTTT. Protein sequence: CSASQTGGQHQHF.

The chain has TRBV27 and TRBJ1-1; the match to TRBD1 covers 9 bases. Germline-derived CDR1 and CDR2 are MNHEY and SMNVEV (reference sequence). J gave up 7 bases and V 4 bases, and 10 bases lay outside the gene matches. This CDR3 contains 15 residues. Written as DNA, the CDR3 is TGTGCCAGCAGTTCGGACAGGGGTGCGGCTGGTGAAGCTTTCTTT. This encodes CASSSDRGAAGEAFF.

In its sample, this clonotype was seen many times. This chain joins TRBV7-9 and TRBJ1-1; 7 nucleotides match TRBD1. The V and J ends lost 2 bases and 4 bases, in that order; junction bases with no gene match: 7. The CDR3 extends over 15 amino acids. The V gene's germline CDR1 is SEHNR and CDR2 FQNEAQ (reference sequence). This chain's CDR3 is CASSLFQGVVTEAFF. CDR3 sequence (DNA): TGTGCCAGCAGCTTATTTCAGGGGGTCGTCACTGAAGCTTTCTTT.

This clonotype was counted ten times or more. The chain carries TRBV20-1 and TRBJ1-6, with 11 bases that match TRBD1. The CDR3 is 15 residues long. The trim removed 0 bases at V and 12 bases at J, leaving 7 bases unmatched. The germline V gene has CDR1 DFQATT and CDR2 SNEGSKA (reference sequence). The chain's CDR3 is CSARDRTGGQLPLHF. CDR3 coding DNA: TGCAGTGCTAGAGATCGGACAGGGGGCCAGCTACCCCTCCACTTT.